This T cell receptor (beta chain) stems from a study of blood T cell repertoires in COVID-19. About the study: Researchers got acute and convalescent COVID-19 samples from the United States, Italy and Spain.

The protocol was immunoSEQ multiplex PCR, while the TCRdb copy is restricted to in-frame clones and leaves out a portion. Here the sample spans fewer than 250,000 clones, more than 70% being singletons. Trimming shortened V by 0 bases and J by 0 bases, and 13 bases separated the two germline ends. Germline values: CDR1 SGHNT, CDR2 YYREEE (reference sequence). The CDR3 covers 17 residues. The J gene is TRBJ1-5, the V gene TRBV5-4; no clear D gene. Sequencing was performed on peripheral blood. This clonotype originated in a woman aged 55-69 years with acute or convalescent COVID-19. In DNA, the CDR3 is TGTGCCAGCAGCTTGGAGGCAGGTTCCTATAGCAATCAGCCCCAGCATTTT. This sequence encodes CASSLEAGSYSNQPQHF.